These T cell receptor beta chains were read from a single sample in a study of response to subunit inactivated influenza vaccine. Using its own MiXCR run on the RT-PCR reads, TCRdb lists one record per CDR3 protein. The table lists around 250,000 distinct CDR3 sequences, more than 9% of them singletons. This specimen consisted of non-naive T cells sorted from PBMCs, obtained around 14 days before vaccination. These receptors were obtained from a man between 45 and 60 years old who received an inactivated influenza vaccine. Each CDR3 is given with its conserved first and last residue.

TRBJ2-5 | TRBV10-3 | CAISDLAGGPETQYF
TRBJ1-2 | TRBV29-1 | CSAVGGESSYGYTF
TRBJ2-7 | TRBV28 | CASSHGLGREQYF
TRBJ1-3 | TRBV7-2 | CASSWGQGPYSGNTIYF
TRBJ2-1 | TRBV27 | CASSRTGGREQFF
TRBJ2-7 | TRBV20-1 | CSARFRDRGLEQYF
TRBJ1-5 | TRBV6-1 | CATGGLYSNQPQHF
TRBJ2-1 | TRBV20-1 | CSARPPGGTEQFF
TRBJ2-3 | TRBV12-3/TRBV12-4 | CASSFVPGGGTQYF
TRBJ1-1 | TRBV6-2/TRBV6-3 | CASSYTRATEAFF
TRBJ2-1 | TRBV18 | CASSPPLAASYNEQFF
TRBJ2-6 | TRBV6-2/TRBV6-3 | CASSPGQGSSGANVLTF
TRBJ2-7 | TRBV7-9 | CASSGARSPYEQYF
TRBJ2-1 | TRBV7-8 | CASSTRTGVFNNEQFF
TRBJ1-5 | TRBV12-3/TRBV12-4 | CASRKGQGYSNQPQHF
TRBJ2-7 | TRBV24-1 | CATQGLTYEQYF
TRBJ2-1 | TRBV30 | CAWTWLSGRASQFF
TRBJ2-1 | TRBV12-5 | CASGLGVGNEQFF
TRBJ2-1 | TRBV9 | CASSEGTSENYNEQFF
TRBJ1-2 | TRBV7-2 | CASSPRVPRIANYGYTF
TRBJ2-7 | TRBV20-1 | CSATLWGVTYEQYF
TRBJ1-1 | TRBV29-1 | CSVGGGTRYAEAFF
TRBJ1-2 | TRBV5-4 | CASSSDLLRTGGNGYTF
TRBJ2-3 | TRBV7-2 | CASSLARLAAPTDTQYF
TRBJ2-7 | TRBV6-2/TRBV6-3 | CASSYGTSSTYEQYF
TRBJ1-4 | TRBV15 | CATSRDPGEKLFF
TRBJ2-2 | TRBV6-4 | CASTPSGDNTGELFF
TRBJ1-1 | TRBV20-1 | CSARSWNTEAFF
TRBJ2-7 | TRBV27 | CASSLPKTGGYEQYF
TRBJ1-2 | TRBV7-2 | CASSLGSGGTYGYTF
TRBJ2-1 | TRBV14 | CASSRRGAYNEQFF
TRBJ1-1 | TRBV18 | CASSLGTGGSGTEAFF
TRBJ1-6 | TRBV20-1 | CSARAVTGRNSPLHF
TRBJ1-1 | TRBV5-1 | CASSFTPLNQGAFAFF
TRBJ2-3 | TRBV19 | CASSPPPGQGISTDTQYF
TRBJ2-1 | TRBV7-9 | CASSFGGPSSYNEQFF
TRBJ2-1 | TRBV12-3/TRBV12-4 | CASSLPQGNNEQFF
TRBJ2-1 | TRBV9 | CASSAPPQPYNEQFF
TRBJ2-2 | TRBV19 | CASSIDLGTGVAGELFF
TRBJ2-3 | TRBV20-1 | CSARGRGTSGGAAQYF
TRBJ2-2 | TRBV4-3 | CASSQGRNTGELFF
TRBJ2-1 | TRBV5-1 | CASSRDIYNEQFF
TRBJ2-7 | TRBV5-1 | CASSLSGAGEQYF
TRBJ2-5 | TRBV20-1 | CSANLGGGVETQYF
TRBJ1-5 | TRBV5-1 | CASSLGPGVSNQPQHF
TRBJ2-7 | TRBV6-6 | CASSPTSGRQNF
TRBJ2-7 | TRBV19 | CASRPDRGSYEQYF
TRBJ1-1 | TRBV29-1 | CSVEVGMGVAFF
TRBJ2-1 | TRBV5-5 | CASRILSGAYNEQFF
TRBJ2-7 | TRBV29-1 | CSVALSSYEQYF
TRBJ2-1 | TRBV2 | CAVDTSGTSYNEQFF
TRBJ2-7 | TRBV20-1 | CSARDFAAGKRSYEQYF
TRBJ2-5 | TRBV20-1 | CSARKVSGSWETQYF
TRBJ2-7 | TRBV6-1 | CASSGRDLYEQYF
TRBJ1-4 | TRBV7-9 | CASSPTGTGVEKLFF
TRBJ2-5 | TRBV5-1 | CASSLGAVGFQETQYF